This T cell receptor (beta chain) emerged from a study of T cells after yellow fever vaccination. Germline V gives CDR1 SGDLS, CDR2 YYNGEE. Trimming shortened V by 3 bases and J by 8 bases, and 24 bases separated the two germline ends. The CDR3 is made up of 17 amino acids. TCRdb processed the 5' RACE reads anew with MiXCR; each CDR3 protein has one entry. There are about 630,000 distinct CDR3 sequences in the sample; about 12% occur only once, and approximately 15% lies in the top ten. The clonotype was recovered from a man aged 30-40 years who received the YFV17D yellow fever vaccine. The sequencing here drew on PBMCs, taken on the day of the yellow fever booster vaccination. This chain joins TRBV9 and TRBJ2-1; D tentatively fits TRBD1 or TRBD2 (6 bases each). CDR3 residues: CASSAHRVGLRLYEQFF. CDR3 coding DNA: TGTGCCAGCAGCGCTCACAGGGTTGGACTACGCCTATATGAGCAGTTCTTC.